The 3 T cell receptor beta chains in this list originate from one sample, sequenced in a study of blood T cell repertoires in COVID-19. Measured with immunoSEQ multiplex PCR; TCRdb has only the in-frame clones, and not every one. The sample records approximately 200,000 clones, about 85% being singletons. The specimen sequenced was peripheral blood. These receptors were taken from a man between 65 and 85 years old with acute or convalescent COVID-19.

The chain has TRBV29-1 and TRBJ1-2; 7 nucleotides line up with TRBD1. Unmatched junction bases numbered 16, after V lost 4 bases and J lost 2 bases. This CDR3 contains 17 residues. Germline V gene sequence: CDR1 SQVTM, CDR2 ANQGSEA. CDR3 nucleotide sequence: TGCAGCGTTGGGAGTGAGGGGGCCAACTATTTAAACTATGGCTACACCTTC. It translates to CSVGSEGANYLNYGYTF.

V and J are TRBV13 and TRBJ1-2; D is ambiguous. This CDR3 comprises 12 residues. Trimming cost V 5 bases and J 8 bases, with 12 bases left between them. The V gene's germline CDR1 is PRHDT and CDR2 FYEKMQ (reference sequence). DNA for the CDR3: TGTGCCAGCAGCAACCGACCGAGGGGCTACACCTTC. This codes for CASSNRPRGYTF.

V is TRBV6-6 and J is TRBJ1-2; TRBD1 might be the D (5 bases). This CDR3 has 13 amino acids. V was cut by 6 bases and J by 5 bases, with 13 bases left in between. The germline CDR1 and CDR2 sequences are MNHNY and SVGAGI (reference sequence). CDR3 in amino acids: CASSSGVGYGYTF. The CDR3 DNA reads TGTGCCAGCAGCTCGGGGGTTGGGTATGGCTACACCTTC.